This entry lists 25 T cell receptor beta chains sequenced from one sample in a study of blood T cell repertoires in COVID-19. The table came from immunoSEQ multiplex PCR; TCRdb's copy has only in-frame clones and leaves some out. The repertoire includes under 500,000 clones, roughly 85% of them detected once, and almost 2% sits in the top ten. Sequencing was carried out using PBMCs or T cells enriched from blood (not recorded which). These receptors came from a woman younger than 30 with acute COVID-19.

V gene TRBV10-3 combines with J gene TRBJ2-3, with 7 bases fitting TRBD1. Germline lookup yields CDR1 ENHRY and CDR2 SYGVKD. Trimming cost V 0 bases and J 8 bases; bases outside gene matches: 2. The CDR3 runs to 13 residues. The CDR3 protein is CAISESTGSTQYF. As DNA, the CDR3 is TGTGCCATCAGTGAGTCGACAGGGTCTACGCAGTATTTT.

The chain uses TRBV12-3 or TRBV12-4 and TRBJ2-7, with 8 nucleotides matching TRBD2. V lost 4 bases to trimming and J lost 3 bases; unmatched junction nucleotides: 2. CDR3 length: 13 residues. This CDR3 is CASSSGTSYEQYF. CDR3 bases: TGTGCCAGCAGTTCCGGGACTAGCTACGAGCAGTACTTC.

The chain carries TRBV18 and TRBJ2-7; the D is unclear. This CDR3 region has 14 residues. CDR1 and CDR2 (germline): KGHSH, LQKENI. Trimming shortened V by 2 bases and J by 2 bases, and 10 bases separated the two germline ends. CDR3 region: CASSPDLQTYEQYF. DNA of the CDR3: TGTGCCAGCTCACCAGACTTACAAACCTACGAGCAGTACTTC.

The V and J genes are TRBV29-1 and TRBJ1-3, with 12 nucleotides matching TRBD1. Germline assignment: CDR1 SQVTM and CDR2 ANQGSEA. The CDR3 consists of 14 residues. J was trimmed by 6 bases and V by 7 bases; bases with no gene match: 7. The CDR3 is CSGGTGGEVNTIYF. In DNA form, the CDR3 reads TGCAGCGGGGGGACAGGGGGCGAAGTAAACACCATATATTTT.

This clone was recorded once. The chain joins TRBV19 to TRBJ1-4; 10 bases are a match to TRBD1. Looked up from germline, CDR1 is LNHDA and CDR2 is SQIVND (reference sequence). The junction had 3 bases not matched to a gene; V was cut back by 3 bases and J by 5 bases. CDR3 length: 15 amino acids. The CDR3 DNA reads TGTGCCAGTAGTATCTGGACAGGGGGAAATGAAAAACTGTTTTTT. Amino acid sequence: CASSIWTGGNEKLFF.

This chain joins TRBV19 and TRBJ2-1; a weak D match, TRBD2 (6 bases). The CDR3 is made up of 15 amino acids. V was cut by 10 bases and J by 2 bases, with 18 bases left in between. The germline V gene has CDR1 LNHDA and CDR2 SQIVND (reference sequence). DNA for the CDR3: TGTGCCACCTGCCCCGGGGGTGCCCCCTACAATGAGCAGTTCTTC. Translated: CATCPGGAPYNEQFF.

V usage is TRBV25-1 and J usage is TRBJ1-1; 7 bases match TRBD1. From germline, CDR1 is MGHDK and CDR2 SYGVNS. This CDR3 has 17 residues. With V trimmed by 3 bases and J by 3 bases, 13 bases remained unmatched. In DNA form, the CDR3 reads TGTGCCAGCAGTGATTTTTGGGTGGGGCAGGGGGACACTGAAGCTTTCTTT. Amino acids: CASSDFWVGQGDTEAFF.

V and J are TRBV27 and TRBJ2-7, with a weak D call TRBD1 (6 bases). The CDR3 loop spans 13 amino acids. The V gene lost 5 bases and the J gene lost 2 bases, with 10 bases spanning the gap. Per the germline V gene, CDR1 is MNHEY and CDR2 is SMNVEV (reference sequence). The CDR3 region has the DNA TGTGCCAGCAGTCAGACAGGACCCTACGAGCAGTACTTC. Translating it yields CASSQTGPYEQYF.

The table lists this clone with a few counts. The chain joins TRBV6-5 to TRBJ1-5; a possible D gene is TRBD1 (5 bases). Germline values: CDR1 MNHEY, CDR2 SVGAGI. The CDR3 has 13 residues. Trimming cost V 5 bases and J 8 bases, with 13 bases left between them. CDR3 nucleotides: TGTGCCAGCAGTCGGACACTTCGGGAGCCCCAGCATTTT. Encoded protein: CASSRTLREPQHF.

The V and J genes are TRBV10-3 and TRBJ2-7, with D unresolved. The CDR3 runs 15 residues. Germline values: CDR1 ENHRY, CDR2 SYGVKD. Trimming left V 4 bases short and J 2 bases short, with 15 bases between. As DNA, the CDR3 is TGTGCCATCAGTGGCCTTTTTCAGGCTCCCTACGAGCAGTACTTC. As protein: CAISGLFQAPYEQYF.

The CDR3: CASSYRGGGTTGELFF. CDR3 nucleotides: TGTGCCAGCAGTTACCGGGGCGGGGGGACCACCGGGGAGCTGTTTTTT. The chain employs TRBV6-5 and TRBJ2-2, with 8 nucleotides matching TRBD2. The CDR3 runs 16 residues. CDR1 and CDR2 (germline): MNHEY, SVGAGI. The junction had 6 bases not matched to a gene; V was cut back by 2 bases and J by 4 bases.

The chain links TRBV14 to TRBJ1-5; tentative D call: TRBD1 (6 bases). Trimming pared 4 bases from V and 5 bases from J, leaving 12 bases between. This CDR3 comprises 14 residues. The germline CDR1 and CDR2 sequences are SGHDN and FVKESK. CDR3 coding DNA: TGTGCCAGCAGCCCACAGGGAGGGCATCAGCCCCAGCATTTT. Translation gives CASSPQGGHQPQHF. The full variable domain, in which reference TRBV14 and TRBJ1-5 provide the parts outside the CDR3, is EAGVTQFPSHSVIEKGQTVTLRCDPISGHDNLYWYRRVMGKEIKFLLHFVKESKQDESGMPNNRFLAERTGGTYSTLKVQPAELEDSGVYFCASSPQGGHQPQHFGDGTRLSIL.

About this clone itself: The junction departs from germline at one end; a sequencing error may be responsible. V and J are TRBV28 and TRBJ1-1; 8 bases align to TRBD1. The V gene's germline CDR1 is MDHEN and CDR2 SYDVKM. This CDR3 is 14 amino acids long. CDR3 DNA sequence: TGTGCCAGCAGACCCGCACCCAGGACAGGGATCTTACTGTTT. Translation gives CASRPAPRTGILLF.

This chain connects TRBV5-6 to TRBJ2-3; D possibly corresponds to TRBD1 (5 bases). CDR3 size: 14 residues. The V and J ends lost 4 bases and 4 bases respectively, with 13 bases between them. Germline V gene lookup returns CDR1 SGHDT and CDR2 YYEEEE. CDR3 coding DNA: TGTGCCAGCAGCCTGTCGCGCAGGGCAGATACGCAGTATTTT. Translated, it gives CASSLSRRADTQYF.

The DNA of the CDR3 is TGTGCCACCAGTGATTCGGGGGTGGCTCAAGAGACCCAGTACTTC. This encodes CATSDSGVAQETQYF. The chain recombines TRBV24-1 with TRBJ2-5; a weak D match, TRBD2 (6 bases). The CDR3 sequence is 15 residues long. Trimming took 2 bases from V and 2 from J, leaving 11 bases between them. Germline V lookup: CDR1 KGHDR, CDR2 SFDVKD.

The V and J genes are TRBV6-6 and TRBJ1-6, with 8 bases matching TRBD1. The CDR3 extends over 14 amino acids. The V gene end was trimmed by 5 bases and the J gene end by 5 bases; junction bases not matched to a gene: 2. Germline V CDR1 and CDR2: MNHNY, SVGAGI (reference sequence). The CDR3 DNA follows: TGTGCCAGCAGTGGGACAGGAGATAATTCACCCCTCCACTTT. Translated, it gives CASSGTGDNSPLHF.

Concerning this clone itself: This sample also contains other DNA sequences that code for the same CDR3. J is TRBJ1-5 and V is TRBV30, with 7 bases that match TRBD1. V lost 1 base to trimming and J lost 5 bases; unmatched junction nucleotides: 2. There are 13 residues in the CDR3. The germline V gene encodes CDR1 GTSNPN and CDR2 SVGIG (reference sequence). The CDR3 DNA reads TGTGCCTGGAGTGGAGGGGGCGATCAGCCCCAGCATTTT. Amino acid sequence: CAWSGGGDQPQHF. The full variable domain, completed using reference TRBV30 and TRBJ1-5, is SQTIHQWPATLVQPVGSPLSLECTVEGTSNPNLYWYRQAAGRGLQLLFYSVGIGQISSEVPQNLSASRPQDRQFILSSKKLLLSDSGFYLCAWSGGGDQPQHFGDGTRLSIL.

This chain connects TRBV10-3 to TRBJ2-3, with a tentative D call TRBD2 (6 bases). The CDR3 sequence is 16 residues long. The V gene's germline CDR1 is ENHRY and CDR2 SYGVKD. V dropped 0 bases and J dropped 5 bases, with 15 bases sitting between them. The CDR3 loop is CAISESPGARGDTQYF. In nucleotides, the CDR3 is TGTGCCATCAGTGAGTCGCCGGGAGCCCGCGGAGATACGCAGTATTTT.

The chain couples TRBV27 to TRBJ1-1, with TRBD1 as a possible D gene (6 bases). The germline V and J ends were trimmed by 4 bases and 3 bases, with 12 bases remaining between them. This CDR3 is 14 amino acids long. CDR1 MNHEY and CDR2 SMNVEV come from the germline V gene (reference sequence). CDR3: CASSSQGSDTEAFF. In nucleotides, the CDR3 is TGTGCCAGCAGTTCACAGGGTTCGGACACTGAAGCTTTCTTT.

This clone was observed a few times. The DNA for the CDR3 is TGCGCCAGCAGCTTGGGGGGCTCCAGGGGCGGTTCACCCCTCCACTTT. Translating gives CASSLGGSRGGSPLHF. The V call is TRBV5-1, the J call TRBJ1-6, with TRBD1 as a possible D gene (6 bases). In germline, CDR1 is SGHRS, CDR2 YFSETQ. There are 16 residues in the CDR3. V dropped 0 bases and J dropped 9 bases, with 16 bases sitting between them.

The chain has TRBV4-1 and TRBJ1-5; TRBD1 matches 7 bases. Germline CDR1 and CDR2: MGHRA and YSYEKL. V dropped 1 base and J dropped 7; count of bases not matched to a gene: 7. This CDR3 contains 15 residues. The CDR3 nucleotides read TGCGCCAGCAGCCAAGTTCAGGGGGAAAGGCAGCCCCAGCATTTT. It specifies CASSQVQGERQPQHF.

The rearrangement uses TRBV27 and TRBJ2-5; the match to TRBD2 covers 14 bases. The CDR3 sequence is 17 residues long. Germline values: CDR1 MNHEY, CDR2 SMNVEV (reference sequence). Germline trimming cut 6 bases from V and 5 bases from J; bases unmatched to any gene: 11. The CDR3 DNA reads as TGTGCCAGCAGGCCAGGACTAGCGGGGGGTTTGAGGGAGACCCAGTACTTC. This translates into CASRPGLAGGLRETQYF.

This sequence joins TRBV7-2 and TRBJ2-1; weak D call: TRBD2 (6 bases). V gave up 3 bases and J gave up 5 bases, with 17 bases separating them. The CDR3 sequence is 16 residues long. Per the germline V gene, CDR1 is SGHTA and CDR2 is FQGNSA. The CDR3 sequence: CASSLGRGSSDNEQFF. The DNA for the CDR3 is TGTGCCAGCAGCTTGGGGCGGGGTTCTTCCGACAATGAGCAGTTCTTC.

The CDR3 protein is CASSVRVNQETQYF. In nucleotides, the CDR3 is TGTGCCAGCAGCGTACGGGTAAACCAAGAGACCCAGTACTTC. The chain carries TRBV9 and TRBJ2-5, with no clear D. CDR3 length equals 14 residues. CDR1 and CDR2 (germline): SGDLS, YYNGEE. V was trimmed by 1 base and J by 0 bases, leaving 7 bases between them. Using reference TRBV9 and TRBJ2-5 for the parts outside the CDR3, the full variable domain is DSGVTQTPKHLITATGQRVTLRCSPRSGDLSVYWYQQSLDQGLQFLIQYYNGEERAKGNILERFSAQQFPDLHSELNLSSLELGDSALYFCASSVRVNQETQYFGPGTRLLVL.

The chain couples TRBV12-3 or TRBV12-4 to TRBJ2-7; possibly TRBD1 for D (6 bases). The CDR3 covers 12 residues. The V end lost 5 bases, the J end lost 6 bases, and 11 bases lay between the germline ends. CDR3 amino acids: CASSRTGREQYF. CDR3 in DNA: TGTGCCAGCAGTCGAACAGGGCGCGAGCAGTACTTC.